This passage covers 20 T cell receptor beta chains from one sample sequenced in a study of T cell repertoires in cytomegalovirus infection (dated by TCRdb to between 2018 and 2021). Sequencing was performed on an Illumina HiSeq 1500. TCRdb trimmed public reads at Q25 via fastp, called clones via MiXCR and kept in-frame beta chains. Rows with one shared CDR3 protein collapse into an entry with the most common genes and DNA. The sample yields around 570,000 distinct CDR3 sequences; 35% to 50% were counted once. 48% of the sample lies in the top ten. These receptors have no identified antigens. The meaning of the sample's treatment or condition label: in vitro stimulation with specific CMV peptide epitopes to enrich CMV-specific T cells. This material consisted of cultured PBMCs, taken from culture after CMV antigen stimulation. The receptors shown here come from a human donor in good health (CMV status not recorded). Some clones in this sample may be carry-over from other donors' samples.

This clonotype was seen only a few times. The chain links TRBV5-4 to TRBJ2-1; D is unclear. The CDR3 extends over 12 amino acids. The germline V gene has CDR1 SGHNT and CDR2 YYREEE (reference sequence). Trimming shortened V by 3 bases and J by 5 bases, and 6 bases separated the two germline ends. The CDR3 nucleotides read TGTGCCAGCAGCTACAGCGACAATGAGCAGTTCTTC. Encoded protein: CASSYSDNEQFF. Full variable domain (remainder filled in from reference TRBV5-4 and TRBJ2-1): ETGVTQSPTHLIKTRGQQVTLRCSSQSGHNTVSWYQQALGQGPQFIFQYYREEENGRGNFPPRFSGLQFPNYSSELNVNALELDDSALYLCASSYSDNEQFFGPGTRLTVL.

The V and J genes are TRBV20-1 and TRBJ1-3; TRBD1 is a possible D gene (5 bases). Germline loops: CDR1 DFQATT, CDR2 SNEGSKA (reference sequence). The CDR3 totals 14 residues. V was clipped by 6 bases and J by 2 bases, with 14 bases between them. This CDR3 reads CSAPPGGTGNTIYF. DNA of the CDR3: TGCAGTGCCCCACCGGGGGGAACTGGAAACACCATATATTTT.

The chain is built from TRBV2 and TRBJ2-6; possibly TRBD2 for D (5 bases). V was pared by 7 bases and J by 2 bases, with 15 bases between. CDR1 is SNHLY, CDR2 FYNNEI, per germline. This CDR3 comprises 16 residues. For the CDR3, the DNA is TGTGCCAGCATGTTGGAGGCAACTGCTGGGGCCAACGTCCTGACTTTC. This encodes CASMLEATAGANVLTF. Looking up the rest from reference TRBV2 and TRBJ2-6 gives the full variable domain: EPEVTQTPSHQVTQMGQEVILRCVPISNHLYFYWYRQILGQKVEFLVSFYNNEISEKSEIFDDQFSVERPDGSNFTLKIRSTKLEDSAMYFCASMLEATAGANVLTFGAGSRLTVL.

DNA of the CDR3: TGTGCCAGCAGATCTGCCGACTCCCTCAATGAGCAGTTCTTC. The encoded protein is CASRSADSLNEQFF. This rearrangement joins TRBV5-4 to TRBJ2-1, with unresolved D. There are 14 residues in the CDR3. Germline CDR1 SGHNT, CDR2 YYREEE (reference sequence). Trimming took off 5 bases at V and 6 bases at J, with 15 bases between the two ends.

The chain's CDR3 is CSASISHGQGTGYGYTF. In DNA, the CDR3 is TGCAGTGCTAGCATATCCCACGGACAGGGAACGGGCTATGGCTACACCTTC. The chain carries TRBV20-1 and TRBJ1-2, with TRBD1 matching 8 bases. The CDR3 runs to 17 residues. Germline V gives CDR1 DFQATT, CDR2 SNEGSKA (reference sequence). Germline trimming cut 3 bases from V and 4 bases from J; bases unmatched to any gene: 16.

In its sample, this clonotype was seen a few times. The V and J genes are TRBV20-1 and TRBJ2-1; 11 nucleotides align to TRBD2. This CDR3 has 13 amino acids. The V segment lost 6 bases and the J segment 9 bases; nucleotides outside the gene matches: 7. Germline V gives CDR1 DFQATT, CDR2 SNEGSKA (reference sequence). The CDR3 region is CSADSGGAGEQFF. The CDR3 bases are TGCAGTGCCGATAGCGGGGGGGCTGGTGAGCAGTTCTTC.

The V and J genes are TRBV2 and TRBJ2-5; possible D gene TRBD2, 5 bases. Looked up from germline, CDR1 is SNHLY and CDR2 is FYNNEI. The CDR3 contains 12 residues. The V gene lost 8 bases and the J gene lost 4 bases, with 11 bases spanning the gap. The CDR3 spells CASGGLRETQYF. CDR3 bases: TGTGCCAGCGGAGGACTCCGAGAGACCCAGTACTTC.

This clonotype came up a few times. The chain links TRBV28 to TRBJ2-3; TRBD1 matches 8 bases. CDR1 and CDR2 (germline): MDHEN, SYDVKM. V trimming: 6 bases; J trimming: 0 bases; junction bases outside the gene matches: 2. The CDR3 runs to 14 residues. In nucleotides, the CDR3 is TGTGCCAGCAGGGGACAGGCTAGCACAGATACGCAGTATTTT. It codes for CASRGQASTDTQYF.

This chain links TRBV7-8 with TRBJ2-1, with unresolved D. Trimming left V 1 base short and J 0 bases short, with 10 bases between. The CDR3 is made up of 16 amino acids. Germline lookup yields CDR1 SGHVS and CDR2 FQNEAQ. CDR3 nucleotide sequence: TGTGCCAGCAGCTTAGGGACGGCTGACTCCTACAATGAGCAGTTCTTC. This encodes CASSLGTADSYNEQFF.

This chain uses TRBV12-3 or TRBV12-4 with TRBJ2-3, with 8 nucleotides matching TRBD1. J gave up 5 bases and V 5 bases, and 9 bases lay outside the gene matches. The CDR3 consists of 15 residues. For the CDR3, the DNA is TGTGCCAGCAGTCGGACAGGGATTACTGGAGATACGCAGTATTTT. Its translation is CASSRTGITGDTQYF.

The chain recombines TRBV6-2 or TRBV6-3 with TRBJ2-3, with 7 bases lining up with TRBD1. Trimming at V came to 4 bases and at J to 3 bases, leaving 13 bases not matched to a gene. Germline V gene lookup returns CDR1 MNHEY and CDR2 SVGEGT. The CDR3 is made up of 17 amino acids. For the CDR3, the DNA is TGTGCCAGCAGTTCACTGCCGACAGGGTCTCGGACAGATACGCAGTATTTT. This encodes CASSSLPTGSRTDTQYF.

This clonotype was seen a few times. The rearrangement joins TRBV12-3 or TRBV12-4 to TRBJ1-5; 10 bases fit TRBD1. This CDR3 region has 15 residues. V was clipped by 4 bases and J by 3 bases; unmatched bases: 3. The CDR3 reads CASSSGQGDNQPQHF. The DNA of the CDR3 is TGTGCCAGCAGTTCTGGACAGGGGGACAATCAGCCCCAGCATTTT.

The chain employs TRBV20-1 and TRBJ2-5, with 9 bases that match TRBD2. Germline CDR1 DFQATT, CDR2 SNEGSKA (reference sequence). V trimming: 1 base; J trimming: 5 bases; junction bases outside the gene matches: 11. The CDR3 spans 16 residues. The CDR3 loop is CSARVGVVAGAETQYF. DNA for the CDR3: TGCAGTGCTAGAGTAGGGGTGGTAGCGGGAGCCGAGACCCAGTACTTC.

CDR3 protein: CASSFQTSGRGEDTQYF. For the CDR3, the DNA is TGTGCCAGCAGCTTCCAGACTAGCGGGAGAGGGGAAGATACGCAGTATTTT. The chain links TRBV5-5 to TRBJ2-3, with 12 bases identical to TRBD2. Germline assignment: CDR1 SGHKS and CDR2 YYEKEE (reference sequence). Unmatched junction bases numbered 9, after V lost 2 bases and J lost 5 bases. CDR3 length: 17 residues. The whole variable domain, remainder taken from reference TRBV5-5 and TRBJ2-3, is DAGVTQSPTHLIKTRGQQVTLRCSPISGHKSVSWYQQVLGQGPQFIFQYYEKEERGRGNFPDRFSARQFPNYSSELNVNALLLGDSALYLCASSFQTSGRGEDTQYFGPGTRLTVL.

The gene calls are TRBV2 and TRBJ2-1; tentatively, D is TRBD2 (5 bases). CDR1 is SNHLY and CDR2 is FYNNEI in the germline V gene. Trimming took 2 bases from V and 0 from J, leaving 8 bases between them. The CDR3 runs 15 residues. CDR3 in DNA: TGTGCCAGCAGTGAACACGGACTCTCCTACAATGAGCAGTTCTTC. Its protein product is CASSEHGLSYNEQFF.

The genes are TRBV2 and TRBJ2-5, with D tentatively TRBD1 (6 bases). Germline CDR1 and CDR2: SNHLY and FYNNEI. The CDR3 contains 13 residues. Trimming removed 6 bases from V and 2 bases from J, with 10 bases in between. The CDR3 spells CASSVTGQETQYF. The CDR3 DNA sequence: TGTGCCAGCAGCGTGACAGGACAAGAGACCCAGTACTTC.

This clonotype was seen once. The V gene is TRBV27, the J gene TRBJ1-2; possible D gene TRBD1, 5 bases. Germline V gene lookup returns CDR1 MNHEY and CDR2 SMNVEV (reference sequence). V was clipped by 7 bases and J by 8 bases, with 14 bases between them. The CDR3 totals 12 residues. CDR3 amino acids: CASILTVVGYTF. The CDR3 DNA is TGTGCCAGCATACTGACAGTCGTGGGCTACACCTTC.

This clonotype was found a few times. This sequence joins TRBV27 and TRBJ1-5; D remains unclear. The V end was cut by 2 bases, the J end by 6 bases, with 11 bases between. This CDR3 comprises 14 residues. Per germline, CDR1 MNHEY and CDR2 SMNVEV (reference sequence). The CDR3 here is CASSLRQNGQPQHF. CDR3 nucleotides: TGTGCCAGCAGTTTAAGGCAAAACGGTCAGCCCCAGCATTTT.

This clonotype was picked up a small number of times. The rearrangement joins TRBV7-2 to TRBJ2-3; D is unresolved. Germline V CDR1 and CDR2: SGHTA, FQGNSA. Between the trimmed V and J ends, which lost 1 base and 4 bases, there was a span of 12 bases. The CDR3 extends over 15 amino acids. The CDR3, as DNA: TGTGCCAGCAGCTTAGACCTTCTTGTCTCAGATACGCAGTATTTT. The encoded protein is CASSLDLLVSDTQYF.

The CDR3 is CASRLRGLSAGELFF. CDR3 coding DNA: TGTGCCAGCAGACTAAGGGGCCTGAGTGCCGGGGAGCTGTTTTTT. The chain recombines TRBV7-4 with TRBJ2-2; D is possibly TRBD1 (5 bases). The germline V gene encodes CDR1 SGHVT and CDR2 SQSDAQ. Trimming shortened V by 6 bases and J by 6 bases, and 17 bases separated the two germline ends. The CDR3 is made up of 15 amino acids.